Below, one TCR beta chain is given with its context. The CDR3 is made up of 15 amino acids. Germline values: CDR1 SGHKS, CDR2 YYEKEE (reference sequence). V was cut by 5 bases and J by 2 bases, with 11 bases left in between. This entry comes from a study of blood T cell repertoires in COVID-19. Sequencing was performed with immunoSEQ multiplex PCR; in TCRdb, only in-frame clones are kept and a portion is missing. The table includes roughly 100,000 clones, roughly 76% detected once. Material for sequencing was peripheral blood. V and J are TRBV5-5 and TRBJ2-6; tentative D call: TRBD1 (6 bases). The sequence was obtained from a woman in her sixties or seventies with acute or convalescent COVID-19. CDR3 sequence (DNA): TGTGCCAGCAGTCTTGCAGGGGCTGGGGCCAACGTCCTGACTTTC. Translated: CASSLAGAGANVLTF.